The 12 T cell receptor beta chains reported below all come from one sample, sequenced in a study of CD8+ T cells in alopecia areata (dated by TCRdb to the late 2010s). Taken with the paper, the label for time point translates to: about 4 weeks on oral tofacitinib. Explained via the paper, the treatment or condition label denotes: oral pan-JAK inhibitor, 5-10 mg twice daily. To prepare the library, the immunoSEQ multiplex PCR assay was applied. RNA was extracted from all samples and reverse transcribed into cDNA as template for TCR sequencing. As stored in TCRdb, this immuneACCESS dataset retains in-frame rearrangements with V and J assigned. A fraction of the clones does not appear; measured against another copy, unresolved V genes explain less than half of the discrepancy, and the remainder lacks a known reason. Here the sample has 120,000 to 150,000 clones; 86% occur a single time. Of the sample, 13% is held by the ten largest clones.

This specimen consisted of CD8+ T cells sorted from blood, obtained at week 4, from a patient treated with tofacitinib. The receptors stem from a human donor with alopecia areata.

The chain is built from TRBV27 and TRBJ1-2; D is perhaps TRBD1 (6 bases). Per the germline V gene, CDR1 is MNHEY and CDR2 is SMNVEV (reference sequence). V was clipped by 4 bases and J by 1 base, with 10 bases between them. This CDR3 spans 14 amino acids. The CDR3 region is CASSSQGNNYGYTF. CDR3 DNA: TGTGCCAGCAGTTCCCAGGGGAATAACTATGGCTACACCTTC.

This sequence joins TRBV6-5 and TRBJ2-3; D is undetermined. The V end was cut by 5 bases, the J end by 5 bases, with 8 bases between. This CDR3 contains 12 residues. The germline V gene encodes CDR1 MNHEY and CDR2 SVGAGI. CDR3 residues: CASSELGDTQYF. The CDR3 DNA reads TGTGCCAGCAGTGAACTTGGAGATACGCAGTATTTT.

This clone was recorded only once. For the CDR3, the DNA is TGTGCCAGCAGCTGGGGCCGGGCCGACGAGCAGTACTTC. Translation gives CASSWGRADEQYF. This rearrangement joins TRBV5-6 to TRBJ2-7; tentatively, D is TRBD1 (5 bases). The CDR3 has 13 residues. Trimming left V 3 bases short and J 5 bases short, with 12 bases between. In germline, CDR1 is SGHDT, CDR2 YYEEEE.

The gene calls are TRBV5-6 and TRBJ2-5, with D possibly TRBD1 on 6 matching bases. The CDR3 spans 14 residues. Per germline, CDR1 SGHDT and CDR2 YYEEEE. Trimming pared 4 bases from V and 3 bases from J, leaving 13 bases between. In DNA form, the CDR3 reads TGTGCCAGCAGCCATCCATGGACAGAAGAGACCCAGTACTTC. Translating gives CASSHPWTEETQYF.

To note about this clone: The same CDR3 is also encoded by other DNA sequences in this sample. The chain is built from TRBV27 and TRBJ2-7; D may be TRBD2 (5 bases). From germline, CDR1 is MNHEY and CDR2 SMNVEV (reference sequence). Trimming removed 5 bases from V and 3 bases from J, with 14 bases in between. This CDR3 spans 14 amino acids. As DNA, the CDR3 is TGTGCCAGCAGTCCAACCGGGGTGGGCTACGAGCAGTACTTC. This codes for CASSPTGVGYEQYF.

The CDR3 spells CASSQPGQLTAGDTQYF. CDR3 in DNA: TGCGCCAGCAGTCAACCGGGACAACTTACCGCTGGAGATACGCAGTATTTT. The chain has TRBV23-1 and TRBJ2-3, with TRBD1 as a possible D gene (6 bases). TRBV23-1 is known as an ORF, though its function is uncertain. V lost 2 bases to trimming and J lost 5 bases, with 20 bases between them. The CDR3 has 17 residues.

The rearrangement links TRBV5-6 to TRBJ2-7; 9 bases are shared with TRBD2. Unmatched junction bases numbered 9, after V lost 6 bases and J lost 2 bases. This CDR3 has 15 residues. Germline CDR1 and CDR2: SGHDT and YYEEEE. The CDR3 region is CASILHAGGPYEQYF. The CDR3 DNA follows: TGTGCCAGCATCCTTCATGCGGGAGGGCCCTACGAGCAGTACTTC.

The gene calls are TRBV5-1 and TRBJ2-1; D is possibly TRBD1 (6 bases). The CDR3 extends over 13 amino acids. Between the trimmed V and J ends, which lost 2 bases and 8 bases, there was a span of 11 bases. The germline V gene has CDR1 SGHRS and CDR2 YFSETQ. The DNA for the CDR3 is TGCGCCAGCAGCTTCGCATACAGGGATGAGCAGTTCTTC. It codes for CASSFAYRDEQFF.

The chain employs TRBV15 and TRBJ2-3, with unresolved D. Trimming cost V 0 bases and J 1 base, with 8 bases left between them. This CDR3 has 15 residues. Germline values: CDR1 LNHNV, CDR2 YYDKDF (reference sequence). The CDR3 region is CATSRDGPRTDTQYF. In nucleotides, the CDR3 is TGTGCCACCAGCAGAGATGGTCCTCGCACAGATACGCAGTATTTT.

V gene TRBV15 combines with J gene TRBJ2-7; no clear D. Deletions cut 1 base from V and 2 bases from J, with 12 bases between. CDR1 is LNHNV and CDR2 is YYDKDF in the germline V gene (reference sequence). The CDR3 contains 15 residues. CDR3 amino acids: CATSRVGSPPYEQYF. Here the CDR3 DNA reads TGTGCCACCAGCAGAGTGGGCAGCCCCCCCTACGAGCAGTACTTC. The complete variable domain, with remaining parts taken from reference TRBV15 and TRBJ2-7, reads DAMVIQNPRYQVTQFGKPVTLSCSQTLNHNVMYWYQQKSSQAPKLLFHYYDKDFNNEADTPDNFQSRRPNTSFCFLDIRSPGLGDTAMYLCATSRVGSPPYEQYFGPGTRLTVT.

V is TRBV4-1 and J is TRBJ1-1; unclear D gene. Germline lookup yields CDR1 MGHRA and CDR2 YSYEKL. The ends were cut back, 4 bases at V and 0 bases at J, with 6 bases in the middle. The CDR3 has 13 residues. This chain's CDR3 is CASSLGMNTEAFF. The CDR3, as DNA: TGCGCCAGCAGCCTTGGCATGAACACTGAAGCTTTCTTT.

The chain uses TRBV7-2 and TRBJ2-2; 7 nucleotides line up with TRBD2. The CDR3 sequence is 16 residues long. J was trimmed by 4 bases and V by 1 base; bases with no gene match: 6. Germline V gene data show CDR1 as SGHTA and CDR2 as FQGNSA. CDR3 nucleotide sequence: TGTGCCAGCAGCTTAGTAATTGGGACTACCACCGGGGAGCTGTTTTTT. Its translation is CASSLVIGTTTGELFF.